The clone carrying this T cell receptor beta chain was observed a few times. What it recognizes is unknown. This entry is derived from a study of immune cell composition in non-small cell lung cancer. Study-level information: Tumours were mainly lung adenocarcinoma or squamous cell carcinoma. Study conclusions and caveats: Tumour-reactive clones were not shown to match dominant in vivo tumour clones. Lung squamous cell carcinoma tumours had significantly higher top 10 clone scores and productive clonality than lung adenocarcinoma.

The method was immunoSEQ multiplex PCR; TCRdb's version includes in-frame clones alone and lacks a portion of them. The repertoire includes approximately 4,000 clones, more than 60% of them detected once, and about 7.5% sits in the top ten. Between the trimmed V and J ends, which lost 6 bases and 5 bases, there was a span of 7 bases. CDR1 is LNHDA, CDR2 SQIVND, per germline (reference sequence). The CDR3 contains 11 residues. The V and J genes are TRBV19 and TRBJ1-1; maybe TRBD1 (5 bases). This sequence originates from a human donor with non-small cell lung cancer. The material sequenced was lung tumor tissue. CDR3 DNA: TGTGCCAGTAGGGCAGGGACTGAAGCTTTCTTT. Translating gives CASRAGTEAFF.